This T cell receptor (beta chain) was sequenced for a study of blood T cell repertoires in COVID-19. The length of the CDR3 is 16 residues. The V gene lost 0 bases and the J gene lost 0 bases, with 9 bases spanning the gap. Germline V gives CDR1 MGHRA, CDR2 YSYEKL. Authors' data handling: Reference gene primer amplification gave nucleated cell count estimates. Libraries were prepared by immunoSEQ multiplex PCR; TCRdb keeps only in-frame clonotypes and omits some of them. V and J calls and clone size come straight from that table; D and trimming were deduced from the DNA. Of some 200,000 clones listed, roughly four fifths are singletons.

The rearrangement links TRBV4-1 to TRBJ1-3, with D possibly being TRBD1 (5 bases). The material sequenced was PBMCs or T cells enriched from blood (not recorded which). The origin of this receptor is a man aged 35 to 55 who had recovered from COVID-19. The CDR3, as DNA: TGCGCCAGCAGCCAAGAGCCGACAGCCTCTGGAAACACCATATATTTT. Translating gives CASSQEPTASGNTIYF.